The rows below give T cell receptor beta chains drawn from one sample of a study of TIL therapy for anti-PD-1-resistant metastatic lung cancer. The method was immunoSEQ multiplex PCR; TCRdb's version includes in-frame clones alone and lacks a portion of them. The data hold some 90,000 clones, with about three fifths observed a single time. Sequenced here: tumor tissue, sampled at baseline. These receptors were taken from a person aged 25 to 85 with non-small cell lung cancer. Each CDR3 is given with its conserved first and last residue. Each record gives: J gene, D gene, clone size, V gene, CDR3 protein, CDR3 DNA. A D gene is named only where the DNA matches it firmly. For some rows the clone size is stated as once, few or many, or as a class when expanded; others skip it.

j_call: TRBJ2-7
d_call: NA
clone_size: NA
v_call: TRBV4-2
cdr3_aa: CASSQDWQGLDEQYF
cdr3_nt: TGTGCCAGCAGCCAAGACTGGCAGGGGTTGGACGAGCAGTACTTC

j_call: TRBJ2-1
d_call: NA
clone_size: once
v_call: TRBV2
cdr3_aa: CASRHWDLSSYNEQFF
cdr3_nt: TGTGCCAGCAGACATTGGGACTTGAGCTCCTACAATGAGCAGTTCTTC

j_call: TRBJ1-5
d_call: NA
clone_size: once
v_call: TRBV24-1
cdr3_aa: CATSDSGSNQPQHF
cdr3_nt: TGTGCCACCAGTGATTCCGGTAGCAATCAGCCCCAGCATTTT

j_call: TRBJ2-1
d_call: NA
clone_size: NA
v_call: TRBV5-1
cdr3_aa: CASRGRDSLPDEQFF
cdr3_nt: TGCGCCAGTAGAGGAAGGGACTCCCTGCCGGATGAGCAGTTCTTC

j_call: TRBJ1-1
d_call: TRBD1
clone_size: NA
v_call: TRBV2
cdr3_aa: CASSDTGGAAEAFF
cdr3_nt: TGTGCCAGCAGCGACACAGGGGGCGCCGCTGAAGCTTTCTTT

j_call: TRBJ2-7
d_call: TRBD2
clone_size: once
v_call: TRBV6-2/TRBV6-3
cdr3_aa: CASSYPVLAGPYEQYF
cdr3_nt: TGTGCCAGCAGTTACCCCGTTCTAGCGGGCCCCTACGAGCAGTACTTC

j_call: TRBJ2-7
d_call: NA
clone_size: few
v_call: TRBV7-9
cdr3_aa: CASSSPDRGPSYEQYF
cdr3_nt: TGTGCCAGCAGCTCCCCGGACCGGGGACCTTCCTACGAGCAGTACTTC

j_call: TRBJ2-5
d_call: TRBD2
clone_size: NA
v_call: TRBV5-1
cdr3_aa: CASSLAGGASGTQYF
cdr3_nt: TGCGCCAGCAGCTTGGCCGGGGGGGCCTCCGGAACCCAGTACTTC

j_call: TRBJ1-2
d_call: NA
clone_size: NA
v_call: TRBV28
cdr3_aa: CASSFPKATYGYTF
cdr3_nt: TGTGCCAGCAGTTTCCCCAAGGCGACCTATGGCTACACCTTC

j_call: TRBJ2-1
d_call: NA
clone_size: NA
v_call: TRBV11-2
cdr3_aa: CASSQHQRVNEQFF
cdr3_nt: TGTGCCAGCAGCCAACATCAGCGGGTAAATGAGCAGTTCTTC

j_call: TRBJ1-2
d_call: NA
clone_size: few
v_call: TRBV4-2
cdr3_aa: CASSQSQGDGYTF
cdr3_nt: TGTGCCAGCAGCCAATCCCAGGGAGATGGCTACACCTTC

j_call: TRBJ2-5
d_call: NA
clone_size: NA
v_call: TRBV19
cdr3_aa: CASSRVAEKETQYF
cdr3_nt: TGTGCCAGTAGTAGAGTGGCAGAGAAAGAGACCCAGTACTTC

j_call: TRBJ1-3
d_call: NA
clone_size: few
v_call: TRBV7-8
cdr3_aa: CASSPRIESITGNTIYF
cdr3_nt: TGTGCCAGCAGCCCGAGAATAGAGAGTATCACTGGAAACACCATATATTTT

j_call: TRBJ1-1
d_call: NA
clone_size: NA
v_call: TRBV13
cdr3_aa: CASSLVRENTEAFF
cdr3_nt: TGTGCCAGCAGCTTAGTGAGGGAGAACACTGAAGCTTTCTTT

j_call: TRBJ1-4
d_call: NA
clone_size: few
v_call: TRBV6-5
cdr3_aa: CASTPSGGDRLFF
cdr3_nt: TGTGCCAGCACTCCCTCTGGGGGGGACCGTCTGTTTTTT

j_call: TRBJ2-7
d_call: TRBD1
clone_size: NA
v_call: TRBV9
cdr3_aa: CASSARDRAVDEQYF
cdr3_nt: TGTGCCAGCAGCGCTCGGGACAGGGCAGTTGACGAGCAGTACTTC

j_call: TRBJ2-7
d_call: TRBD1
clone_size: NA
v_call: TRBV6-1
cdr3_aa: CASSELGQGSAEQYF
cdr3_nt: TGTGCCAGCAGTGAGCTAGGACAGGGGTCGGCCGAGCAGTACTTC

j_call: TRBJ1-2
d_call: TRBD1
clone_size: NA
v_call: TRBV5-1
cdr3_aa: CASRDGRTGGDAYGYTF
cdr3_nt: TGCGCCAGCAGGGACGGTAGGACAGGGGGCGATGCCTATGGCTACACCTTC

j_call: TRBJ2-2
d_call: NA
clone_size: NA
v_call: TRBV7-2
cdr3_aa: CASSLDRGTGELFF
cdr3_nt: TGTGCCAGCAGCTTAGATCGGGGAACCGGGGAGCTGTTTTTT

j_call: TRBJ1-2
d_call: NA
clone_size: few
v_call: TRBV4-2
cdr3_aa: CASNGAPGSVGGYTF
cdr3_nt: TGTGCCAGCAACGGAGCGCCAGGGAGTGTAGGGGGCTACACCTTC

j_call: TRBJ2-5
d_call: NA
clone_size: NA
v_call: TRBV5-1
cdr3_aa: CASSFDFETQYF
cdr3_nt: TGCGCCAGCAGCTTTGATTTCGAGACCCAGTACTTC

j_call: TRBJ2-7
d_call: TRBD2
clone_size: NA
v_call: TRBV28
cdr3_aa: CASTPGTSGSYEQYF
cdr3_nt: TGTGCCAGCACCCCAGGGACTAGCGGCTCCTACGAGCAGTACTTC

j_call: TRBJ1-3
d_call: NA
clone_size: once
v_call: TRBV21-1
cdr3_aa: CASSKVARADDGNTIYF
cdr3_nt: TGTGCCAGCAGCAAAGTTGCCAGGGCGGATGATGGAAACACCATATATTTT

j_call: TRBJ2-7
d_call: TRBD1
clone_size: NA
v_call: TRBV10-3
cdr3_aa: CAIQGGSSYEQYF
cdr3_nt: TGTGCCATCCAAGGGGGCAGCTCCTACGAGCAGTACTTC

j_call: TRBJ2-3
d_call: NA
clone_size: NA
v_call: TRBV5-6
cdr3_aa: CASSLGRDTQYF
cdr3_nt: TGTGCCAGCAGCTTGGGGAGGGATACGCAGTATTTT

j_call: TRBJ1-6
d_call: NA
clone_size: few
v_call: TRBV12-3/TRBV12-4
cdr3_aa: CASTQLWNSPLHF
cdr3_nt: TGTGCCAGCACCCAGCTGTGGAATTCACCCCTCCACTTT

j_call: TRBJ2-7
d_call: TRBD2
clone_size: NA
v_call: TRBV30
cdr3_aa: CACILAGINEQYF
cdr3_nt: TGTGCCTGTATCTTAGCGGGAATCAACGAGCAGTACTTC

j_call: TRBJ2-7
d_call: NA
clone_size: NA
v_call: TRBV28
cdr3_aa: CASSFRVGEQYF
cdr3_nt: TGTGCCAGCAGTTTTAGAGTTGGCGAGCAGTACTTC

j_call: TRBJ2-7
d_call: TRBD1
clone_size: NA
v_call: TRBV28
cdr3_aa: CASIGGQGVYEQYF
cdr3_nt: TGTGCCAGCATCGGGGGACAGGGGGTCTACGAGCAGTACTTC

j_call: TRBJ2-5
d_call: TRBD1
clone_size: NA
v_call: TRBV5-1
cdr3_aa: CASSPEGTGGETQYF
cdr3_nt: TGCGCCAGCAGCCCGGAGGGGACAGGGGGTGAGACCCAGTACTTC

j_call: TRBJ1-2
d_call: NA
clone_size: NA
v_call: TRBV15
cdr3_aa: CATSTQAGRIRLYTF
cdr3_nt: TGTGCCACCAGCACCCAAGCAGGGAGGATTAGGCTCTACACCTTC

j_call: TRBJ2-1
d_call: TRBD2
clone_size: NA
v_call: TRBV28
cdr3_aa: CASSLYPSLAGGFNEQFF
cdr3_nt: TGTGCCAGCAGTTTATACCCCTCTCTAGCGGGAGGGTTCAATGAGCAGTTCTTC

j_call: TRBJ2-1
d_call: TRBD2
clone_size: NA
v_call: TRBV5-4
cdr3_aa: CASSFAGLAGGPSLNEQFF
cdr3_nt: TGTGCCAGCAGCTTCGCCGGACTAGCGGGAGGGCCTAGTCTAAATGAGCAGTTCTTC

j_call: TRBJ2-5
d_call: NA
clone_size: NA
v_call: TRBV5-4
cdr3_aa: CASSLVGGAVETQYF
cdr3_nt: TGTGCCAGCAGCTTGGTTGGGGGGGCGGTGGAGACCCAGTACTTC

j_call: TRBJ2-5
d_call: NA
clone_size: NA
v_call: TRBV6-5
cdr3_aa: CASSYSTPPTEYF
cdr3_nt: TGTGCCAGCAGTTACTCCACCCCTCCGACCGAGTACTTC

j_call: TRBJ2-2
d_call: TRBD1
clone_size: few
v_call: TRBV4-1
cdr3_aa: CASSQADRGSGELFF
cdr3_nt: TGCGCCAGCAGCCAAGCAGACAGGGGGTCCGGGGAGCTGTTTTTT

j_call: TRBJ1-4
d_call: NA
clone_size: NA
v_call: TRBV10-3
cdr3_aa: CAISDRQTNEKLFF
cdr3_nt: TGTGCCATCAGTGACCGTCAAACTAATGAAAAACTGTTTTTT

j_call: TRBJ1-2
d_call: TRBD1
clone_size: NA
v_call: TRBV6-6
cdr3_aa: CASSGQGMDYGYTF
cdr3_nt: TGTGCCAGCAGTGGACAGGGGATGGACTATGGCTACACCTTC

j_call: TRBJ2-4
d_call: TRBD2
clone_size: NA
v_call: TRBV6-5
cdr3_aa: CASSYSRLAGVSQYF
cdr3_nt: TGTGCCAGCAGTTACTCCCGACTAGCGGGAGTTTCTCAGTACTTC

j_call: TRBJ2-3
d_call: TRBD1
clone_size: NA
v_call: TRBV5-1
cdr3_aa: CASSLRDRDTQYF
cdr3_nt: TGCGCCAGCAGCTTGCGGGACAGGGATACGCAGTATTTT

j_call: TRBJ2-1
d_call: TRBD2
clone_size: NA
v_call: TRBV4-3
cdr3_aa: CASRRGLADYNEQFF
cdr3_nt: TGCGCCAGCAGACGGGGACTAGCGGATTACAATGAGCAGTTCTTC

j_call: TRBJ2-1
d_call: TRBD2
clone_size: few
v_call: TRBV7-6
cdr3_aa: CASSLTTSGSHEQFF
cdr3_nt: TGTGCCAGCAGCTTAACAACTAGCGGGAGCCATGAGCAGTTCTTC

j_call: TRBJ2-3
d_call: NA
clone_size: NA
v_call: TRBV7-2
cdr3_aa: CASSRPRGDTQYF
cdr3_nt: TGTGCCAGCAGCAGACCCCGAGGGGATACGCAGTATTTT

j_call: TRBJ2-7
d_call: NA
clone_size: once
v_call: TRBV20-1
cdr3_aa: CSARARSEQYF
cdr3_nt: TGCAGTGCTAGAGCACGCAGCGAGCAGTACTTC

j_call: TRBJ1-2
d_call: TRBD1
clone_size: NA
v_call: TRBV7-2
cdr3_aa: CASSPIKQFTGGSVGYTF
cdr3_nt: TGTGCCAGCAGCCCCATAAAACAGTTTACAGGGGGATCGGTGGGCTACACCTTC

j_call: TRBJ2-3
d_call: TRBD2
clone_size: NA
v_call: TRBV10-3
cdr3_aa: CAISESDGLAGPDTQYF
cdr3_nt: TGTGCCATCAGTGAGTCCGACGGACTAGCGGGACCAGATACGCAGTATTTT

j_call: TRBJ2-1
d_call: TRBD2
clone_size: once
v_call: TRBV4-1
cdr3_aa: CASSQETGLGPNEQFF
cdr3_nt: TGCGCCAGCAGCCAAGAAACGGGACTAGGTCCCAATGAGCAGTTCTTC

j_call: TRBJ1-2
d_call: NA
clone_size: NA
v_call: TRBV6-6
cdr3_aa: CASSFDGNYGYTF
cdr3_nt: TGTGCCAGCAGCTTTGACGGTAACTATGGCTACACCTTC

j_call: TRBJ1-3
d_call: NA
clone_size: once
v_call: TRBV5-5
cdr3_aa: CASSLGGRNSGNTIYF
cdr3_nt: TGTGCCAGCAGCTTGGGGGGCAGAAACTCTGGAAACACCATATATTTT

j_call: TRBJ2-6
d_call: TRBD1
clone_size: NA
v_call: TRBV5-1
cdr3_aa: CASSWTGNGANVLTF
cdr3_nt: TGCGCCAGCAGCTGGACAGGGAATGGGGCCAACGTCCTGACTTTC

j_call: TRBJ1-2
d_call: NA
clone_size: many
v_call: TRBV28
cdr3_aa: CASSLSRGHGYTF
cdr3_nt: TGTGCCAGCAGTTTATCCAGGGGTCATGGCTACACCTTC

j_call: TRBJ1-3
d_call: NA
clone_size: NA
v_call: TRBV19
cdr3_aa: CASRWQNDAGNTIYF
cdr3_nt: TGTGCCAGTCGATGGCAGAACGACGCTGGAAACACCATATATTTT